The rows below give T cell receptor beta chains drawn from one sample of a study of cytomegalovirus exposure and HLA in healthy donors. Assay used: immunoSEQ multiplex PCR; TCRdb lists only in-frame clones, some missing. Of around 78,000 clones in the sample, about 60% are singletons; the top ten hold 4.5% to 6%. Sample: PBMCs. The receptors shown here come from a man in his thirties or forties in good health and CMV-seropositive. Each CDR3 is given with its conserved first and last residue. The order of the fields is V gene, D gene, clone size, CDR3 length, J gene, CDR3 protein, CDR3 DNA. The D gene is left open where the match is weak. A clone size is listed for some rows: how often the clone was seen (once, few, many), or a class if it is expanded.

v_call: TRBV19; d_call: TRBD1; clone_size: -; cdr3_length: 14; j_call: TRBJ2-2; cdr3_aa: CATPRTGNTGELFF; cdr3_nt: TGTGCCACCCCGAGGACAGGGAACACCGGGGAGCTGTTTTTT
v_call: TRBV5-4; d_call: -; clone_size: -; cdr3_length: 16; j_call: TRBJ2-2; cdr3_aa: CASSLAASAGTGELFF; cdr3_nt: TGTGCCAGCAGCCTGGCGGCTAGCGCAGGCACCGGGGAGCTGTTTTTT
v_call: TRBV2; d_call: -; clone_size: -; cdr3_length: 13; j_call: TRBJ1-6; cdr3_aa: CASNEGRNSPLHF; cdr3_nt: TGTGCCAGCAATGAGGGGCGGAATTCACCCCTCCACTTT
v_call: TRBV6-1; d_call: -; clone_size: -; cdr3_length: 13; j_call: TRBJ2-7; cdr3_aa: CASSEGSAGEQYF; cdr3_nt: TGTGCCAGCAGTGAAGGTTCGGCGGGAGAGCAGTACTTC
v_call: TRBV5-1; d_call: TRBD1; clone_size: -; cdr3_length: 15; j_call: TRBJ2-2; cdr3_aa: CASSLPGGGTGELFF; cdr3_nt: TGCGCCAGCAGCTTGCCAGGGGGCGGCACCGGGGAGCTGTTTTTT
v_call: TRBV5-4; d_call: -; clone_size: few; cdr3_length: 15; j_call: TRBJ1-1; cdr3_aa: CASSGEADRNTEAFF; cdr3_nt: TGTGCCAGCAGCGGGGAAGCCGACAGGAACACTGAAGCTTTCTTT
v_call: TRBV7-6; d_call: -; clone_size: -; cdr3_length: 16; j_call: TRBJ2-4; cdr3_aa: CASSLSPDLAKNIQYF; cdr3_nt: TGTGCCAGCAGCTTATCTCCAGATCTAGCCAAAAACATTCAGTACTTC
v_call: TRBV10-3; d_call: -; clone_size: -; cdr3_length: 12; j_call: TRBJ2-2; cdr3_aa: CAIREGGGELSF; cdr3_nt: TGTGCCATCAGGGAGGGCGGCGGGGAGCTGTCTTTT
v_call: TRBV5-1; d_call: -; clone_size: -; cdr3_length: 15; j_call: TRBJ2-1; cdr3_aa: CASSLDRSLYNEQFF; cdr3_nt: TGCGCCAGCAGCTTGGACAGGTCCCTCTACAATGAGCAGTTCTTC
v_call: TRBV5-6; d_call: -; clone_size: -; cdr3_length: 14; j_call: TRBJ2-2; cdr3_aa: CASRFSANTGELFF; cdr3_nt: TGTGCCAGCAGGTTCAGCGCGAACACCGGGGAGCTGTTTTTT
v_call: TRBV7-8; d_call: -; clone_size: few; cdr3_length: 13; j_call: TRBJ1-5; cdr3_aa: CASSLEAAQPQHF; cdr3_nt: TGTGCCAGCAGCTTAGAGGCGGCTCAGCCCCAGCATTTT
v_call: TRBV7-2; d_call: -; clone_size: few; cdr3_length: 16; j_call: TRBJ1-3; cdr3_aa: CASSLLFSGPGNTIYF; cdr3_nt: TGTGCCAGCAGCTTATTATTTTCAGGGCCAGGAAACACCATATATTTT
v_call: TRBV9; d_call: -; clone_size: -; cdr3_length: 13; j_call: TRBJ2-3; cdr3_aa: CASSALSTDTQYF; cdr3_nt: TGTGCCAGCAGCGCCTTAAGCACAGATACGCAGTATTTT
v_call: TRBV25-1; d_call: TRBD1; clone_size: -; cdr3_length: 15; j_call: TRBJ2-5; cdr3_aa: CASSEWDRGRETQYF; cdr3_nt: TGTGCCAGCAGTGAGTGGGACAGGGGTCGAGAGACCCAGTACTTC
v_call: TRBV4-2; d_call: TRBD2; clone_size: few; cdr3_length: 16; j_call: TRBJ2-3; cdr3_aa: CASSLVAGDSADTQYF; cdr3_nt: TGTGCCAGCAGCCTCGTAGCGGGAGATAGTGCAGATACGCAGTATTTT
v_call: TRBV10-3; d_call: TRBD1; clone_size: -; cdr3_length: 17; j_call: TRBJ1-4; cdr3_aa: CAISDVGQGENLKGLFF; cdr3_nt: TGTGCCATCAGTGACGTCGGACAGGGGGAAAACCTGAAAGGACTGTTTTTT
v_call: TRBV18; d_call: -; clone_size: -; cdr3_length: 15; j_call: TRBJ2-7; cdr3_aa: CASSPPSRGGDEQYF; cdr3_nt: TGTGCCAGCTCACCACCGAGTAGGGGTGGTGACGAGCAGTACTTC
v_call: TRBV28; d_call: -; clone_size: few; cdr3_length: 16; j_call: TRBJ1-3; cdr3_aa: CASSLGGALSGNTIYF; cdr3_nt: TGTGCCAGCAGTTTAGGGGGGGCCCTCTCTGGAAACACCATATATTTT
v_call: TRBV2; d_call: -; clone_size: -; cdr3_length: 14; j_call: TRBJ1-2; cdr3_aa: CASSKGGADYGYTF; cdr3_nt: TGTGCCAGCAGTAAAGGAGGAGCAGACTATGGCTACACCTTC
v_call: TRBV7-3; d_call: TRBD1; clone_size: -; cdr3_length: 16; j_call: TRBJ2-3; cdr3_aa: CASSQTGTGSPDTQYF; cdr3_nt: TGTGCCAGCAGCCAAACAGGGACAGGGTCGCCAGATACGCAGTATTTT
v_call: TRBV9; d_call: -; clone_size: -; cdr3_length: 13; j_call: TRBJ2-1; cdr3_aa: CASSPGDFNEQFF; cdr3_nt: TGTGCCAGCAGCCCGGGGGACTTCAATGAGCAGTTCTTC
v_call: TRBV11-2; d_call: -; clone_size: -; cdr3_length: 11; j_call: TRBJ2-7; cdr3_aa: CASSRGQMQYF; cdr3_nt: TGTGCCAGCAGCCGTGGACAGATGCAGTACTTC
v_call: TRBV6-6; d_call: TRBD1; clone_size: -; cdr3_length: 14; j_call: TRBJ2-7; cdr3_aa: CASLSETGVNEQYF; cdr3_nt: TGTGCCAGCCTTTCCGAGACAGGGGTGAACGAGCAGTACTTC
v_call: TRBV7-3; d_call: -; clone_size: -; cdr3_length: 13; j_call: TRBJ1-6; cdr3_aa: CASSSGPFSPLHF; cdr3_nt: TGTGCCAGCAGCTCAGGGCCGTTTTCACCCCTCCACTTT
v_call: TRBV4-3; d_call: -; clone_size: -; cdr3_length: 16; j_call: TRBJ1-2; cdr3_aa: CASSPDGGGALYGYTF; cdr3_nt: TGCGCCAGCAGCCCCGATGGAGGGGGGGCCCTCTATGGCTACACCTTC
v_call: TRBV5-4; d_call: TRBD2; clone_size: -; cdr3_length: 17; j_call: TRBJ2-3; cdr3_aa: CASSTGTSGGGTDTQYF; cdr3_nt: TGTGCCAGCAGCACCGGGACTAGCGGGGGTGGTACAGATACGCAGTATTTT
v_call: TRBV27; d_call: -; clone_size: -; cdr3_length: 13; j_call: TRBJ1-4; cdr3_aa: CASSYQGGEKLFF; cdr3_nt: TGTGCCAGCAGTTATCAGGGCGGTGAAAAACTGTTTTTT
v_call: TRBV19; d_call: -; clone_size: -; cdr3_length: 14; j_call: TRBJ1-2; cdr3_aa: CASRNPGVNYGYTF; cdr3_nt: TGTGCCAGTAGGAACCCAGGGGTTAACTATGGCTACACCTTC